This TCR beta chain came from a study of CD8 T cells in Susac syndrome (dated by TCRdb to about 2019). Some background on the complete study: Among the sequenced Susac syndrome patients, about six had clinically active disease and eight were in clinical remission. At blood withdrawal, Susac syndrome patients were therapy-naive, treated with corticosteroids (with IVIg additionally given to some), or treated with IVIg alone. Whether CD8+ T cell activation and differentiation in Susac syndrome was antigen driven was tested using repertoire sequencing. CD8+ T cell repertoire clonality was compared between about a dozen healthy donors, around 14 Susac syndrome patients and approximately 15 multiple sclerosis patients.

RNA was extracted with the RNeasy kit and roughly 0.45 to 1 ug was reverse transcribed using random hexamers. The immunoSEQ multiplex PCR assay, covering 54 Vbeta and 13 Jbeta segments, was used to amplify TCR beta CDR3 regions. PCR amplification bias was corrected using a synthetic template baseline for primer optimization and computational correction. The source study handled its data this way. Reads were annotated to V, D and J genes according to IMGT and were analyzed with immunoSEQ Analyzer, with only productive sequences retained. Clonality was calculated as one minus the Shannon entropy normalized by log2 of the number of productive unique sequences. For each patient and control, public and private clones were evaluated within the 100 most prevalent clones. Susac-specific clones were defined as absent from healthy and MS cohorts, 1052 published viral clones and other ImmuneACCESS disease sequences. TCRdb trimmed public reads at Q25 via fastp, called clones via MiXCR and kept in-frame beta chains. Every distinct CDR3 protein forms one entry, paired with its most common genes and DNA. These V and J calls are TCRdb output, not the study's own analysis. The table for this sample lists fewer than 150,000 distinct CDR3 sequences; about 95% of them were counted only once. About 0.18% of the sample lies in the top ten.

General conclusions and limits of the study: The TCR sequencing and HLA analysis was acknowledged to have included a relatively small number of individuals. Roughly 15 and five Susac-specific public clones were found in the total CD8+ and CD8+ TEMRA repertoires, respectively. Clonal expansion was observed in Susac syndrome CD8+ repertoires, with the highest expansion in CD8+ TEMRA cells and greater expansion in clinically active than in remitting patients.

This clonotype was counted a few times. Its recognized antigen is unknown. There are no base qualities to consult, and no much larger clone falls within one base. A distance of 4 bases separates the germline ends of V and J, which lose 3 bases and 1 base respectively. The cysteine opens and the phenylalanine closes a CDR3 of 12 amino acids. The CDR3 DNA has 36 bases and is translated from base 1. The germline V gene (reference sequence) gives CDR1 as LNHNV and CDR2 as YYDKDF. Peripheral blood CD8+ and CD4+ T cells from healthy donors, Susac syndrome patients and multiple sclerosis patients were profiled using high-throughput TCR beta sequencing. The Susac syndrome patients fulfilled recently defined diagnostic criteria for either definite or probable disease. Bulk CD8+ and CD4+ T cells were purified magnetically by negative isolation, whereas CD8+ TEMRA cells were enriched by FACS. Blood was collected in EDTA tubes and processed within 24 hours, with PBMCs isolated through density gradient centrifugation. PBMCs intended for TCR sequencing were frozen in liquid nitrogen and were later thawed in a 37 degrees C water bath. Purity of sorted or isolated CD4+, CD8+ and CD8+ TEMRA cells was at least 90%.

This receptor was obtained from a human donor with Susac syndrome. The sample consisted of CD8+ T cells from PBMCs. The sequence links TRBV15 to TRBJ2-7; the D gene assignment is ambiguous. The DNA is TGTGCCACCAGCAGGGATTCCTACGAGCAGTACTTC. Its product reads: CATSRDSYEQYF.